This T cell receptor beta chain was sequenced during a study of post-analysis software for immune sequencing data. The overall study: Secondary progressive, relapsing-remitting and progressive-relapsing multiple sclerosis were among the included disease courses. Points from the study as a whole: Patients had higher frequencies than controls of five TRBV segments, including TRBV5-6, TRBV5-1 and TRBV20-1.

A word on this clonotype: Its antigen is unknown.

V gave up 0 bases and J gave up 0 bases, with 12 bases separating them. Germline V gene sequence: CDR1 MNHEY, CDR2 SVGAGI. This CDR3 is 16 amino acids long. Sequencing libraries made from TCR beta cDNA carried unique molecular identifiers. Each CDR3 protein is one row after TCRdb ran MiXCR on the PCR reads. Of hundreds of thousands of distinct CDR3 sequences in the sample, about 32% were seen once. The clonotype was recovered from a girl aged 10 to 17 with multiple sclerosis. The rearrangement joins TRBV6-5 to TRBJ2-7; D gene unclear. Sample: blood. The CDR3 spells CASSYSNFGSSYEQYF. The CDR3 nucleotides read TGTGCCAGCAGTTACTCGAATTTTGGGTCCTCCTACGAGCAGTACTTC.